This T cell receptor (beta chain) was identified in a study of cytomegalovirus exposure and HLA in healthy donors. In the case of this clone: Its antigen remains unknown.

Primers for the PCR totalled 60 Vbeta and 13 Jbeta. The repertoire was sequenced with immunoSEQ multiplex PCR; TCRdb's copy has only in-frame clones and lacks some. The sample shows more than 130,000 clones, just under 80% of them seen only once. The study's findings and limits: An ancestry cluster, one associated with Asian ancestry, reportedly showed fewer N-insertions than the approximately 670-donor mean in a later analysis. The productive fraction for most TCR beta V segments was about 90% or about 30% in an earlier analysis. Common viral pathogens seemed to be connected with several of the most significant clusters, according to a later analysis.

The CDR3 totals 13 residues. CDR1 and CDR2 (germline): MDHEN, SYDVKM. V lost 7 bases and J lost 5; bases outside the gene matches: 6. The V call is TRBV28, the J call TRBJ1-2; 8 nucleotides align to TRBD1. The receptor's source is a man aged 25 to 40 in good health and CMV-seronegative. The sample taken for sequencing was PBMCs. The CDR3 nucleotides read TGTGCCAGCACCGATGGACAGGGATATGGCTACACCTTC. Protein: CASTDGQGYGYTF.